Detailed here is one T cell receptor (beta chain). The antigen is undetermined. Germline V gene data show CDR1 as SNHLY and CDR2 as FYNNEI. V was shortened by 4 bases and J by 2 bases, with 9 bases between the two germline ends. The CDR3 extends over 14 amino acids. This specimen belongs to a study of OX40 agonist ivuxolimab in advanced cancers. The study's findings and limits: Clones of CD4+ and CD8+ blood T cells grew by week 6 at doses of 0.1 to 3.0 mg/kg.

Sequencing used immunoSEQ multiplex PCR; TCRdb keeps in-frame clones, though not all of them. The sample lists roughly 80,000 clones; 65% to 90% were seen once. The chain joins TRBV2 to TRBJ1-3; D perhaps matches TRBD1 (6 bases). This clonotype was obtained from an adult with an advanced solid tumor such as melanoma, head and neck, liver or kidney cancer. The sequenced sample was CD4+ or CD8+ T cells sorted from blood, obtained in a trial of the OX40 agonist ivuxolimab. Here the CDR3 reads CASSGTGPGNTIYF. The DNA of the CDR3 is TGTGCCAGCAGTGGAACAGGGCCTGGAAACACCATATATTTT.